This TCR beta chain stems from a study of spatial heterogeneity in lung cancer. Study as a whole: Bulk RNA-seq from matched material yielded a T cell module score that correlated strongly with TCR transcript counts in tumor regions. Findings and caveats of the study: The number of expanded tumor alpha and beta chains correlated with mutation number. Ubiquitous and regional expanded TCR counts mirrored ubiquitous and regional nonsynonymous mutation counts, respectively.

Noted time point: sample taken at primary tumor resection. Donors were under 90 untreated early-stage non-small cell lung cancer patients. The library protocol tagged each TCR cDNA with a unique molecular identifier. TCRdb fed the 5' RACE reads into MiXCR, producing one record per CDR3 protein. The sample has 15,000 to 20,000 distinct CDR3 sequences, roughly 7.5% seen once. CDR3 length: 16 amino acids. With 1 base clipped from V and 3 bases from J, the junction kept 6 bases outside the gene matches. Germline V lookup: CDR1 WSHSY, CDR2 SAAADI. This clonotype was seen repeatedly, ten times or more. Antigen unknown.

This receptor was identified in a male donor with early-stage non-small cell lung cancer. The material sequenced was lung tumor tissue, taken at surgery. This sequence joins TRBV10-2 and TRBJ2-1; 7 bases align to TRBD2. The DNA for the CDR3 is TGCGCCAGCAGTGAGTATCCAGCGGGGATCTACAATGAGCAGTTCTTC. This gives the protein CASSEYPAGIYNEQFF.